Shown below are 11 T cell receptor beta chains from a single sample sequenced in a study of identical twins. MiXCR was run by TCRdb on the 5' RACE reads, yielding one entry per CDR3 protein. Seen here are hundreds of thousands of distinct CDR3 sequences, about 12% observed once, and the top ten hold roughly 1.6%. This sample was also put to use in a study of yellow fever vaccine responses in identical twins.

What was sequenced was PBMCs. These receptors were collected from a woman aged 18-30 years in good health.

This clonotype turned up a few times. This chain uses TRBV24-1 with TRBJ2-3; TRBD1 matches 10 bases. This CDR3 region has 15 residues. Germline V gives CDR1 KGHDR, CDR2 SFDVKD. V gave up 5 bases and J gave up 6 bases; unmatched junction bases: 7. The CDR3 DNA reads as TGTGCCACCAGTGGCCGCGGGGGACAGGGGGATACGCAGTATTTT. It specifies CATSGRGGQGDTQYF.

The chain combines TRBV2 with TRBJ2-2; no definite D call. The V end lost 2 bases, the J end lost 5 bases, and 9 bases lay between the germline ends. CDR3 length: 14 residues. Germline V CDR1 and CDR2: SNHLY, FYNNEI. CDR3 loop: CASSETTGTGELFF. For the CDR3, the DNA is TGTGCCAGCAGTGAAACCACCGGGACCGGGGAGCTGTTTTTT.

The rearrangement links TRBV24-1 to TRBJ2-2, with TRBD1 matching over 9 bases. Trimming cost V 7 bases and J 4 bases; bases outside gene matches: 3. Germline CDR1 is KGHDR and CDR2 is SFDVKD. The CDR3 has 14 residues. CDR3 residues: CATRGTGRTGELFF. CDR3 in DNA: TGTGCCACCAGAGGGACAGGGCGCACCGGGGAGCTGTTTTTT.

This clonotype was seen many times. V gene TRBV5-1 combines with J gene TRBJ2-1; 10 nucleotides match TRBD2. The CDR3 totals 16 residues. CDR1 is SGHRS and CDR2 is YFSETQ in the germline V gene. V shed 4 bases and J 0 bases; nucleotides not matched to a gene: 4. The CDR3 DNA reads TGCGCCAGCAGCACCCCTAGCGGGAGCTCCTACAATGAGCAGTTCTTC. Its protein product is CASSTPSGSSYNEQFF. Supplemented by reference TRBV5-1 and TRBJ2-1, the full variable domain reads KAGVTQTPRYLIKTRGQQVTLSCSPISGHRSVSWYQQTPGQGLQFLFEYFSETQRNKGNFPGRFSGRQFSNSRSEMNVSTLELGDSALYLCASSTPSGSSYNEQFFGPGTRLTVL.

At least ten counts were recorded for this clonotype. The chain carries TRBV5-1 and TRBJ1-1; weak D call: TRBD1 (6 bases). The V gene lost 0 bases and the J gene lost 0 bases, with 18 bases spanning the gap. The CDR3 loop spans 18 amino acids. Per germline, CDR1 SGHRS and CDR2 YFSETQ. The CDR3 DNA is TGCGCCAGCAGCTTGGACCCCGGGACAAAGGGTCTGAACACTGAAGCTTTCTTT. Translation gives CASSLDPGTKGLNTEAFF.

This clonotype has a handful of counts. This chain uses TRBV10-3 with TRBJ2-1, with D perhaps TRBD2 (6 bases). V lost 4 bases, J lost 3 bases, and 13 bases lay in between. Germline CDR1 reads ENHRY; CDR2 reads SYGVKD. This CDR3 region has 15 residues. The CDR3 DNA reads TGTGCCATCAGTGTCTCGGCGGGGAACTACAATGAGCAGTTCTTC. This gives the protein CAISVSAGNYNEQFF.

The sample holds a few counts of this clonotype. This chain joins TRBV6-2 or TRBV6-3 and TRBJ1-6; 7 positions agree with TRBD1. Germline assignment: CDR1 MNHEY and CDR2 SVGEGT. This CDR3 is 15 amino acids long. Trimming at V came to 7 bases and at J to 8 bases, leaving 11 bases not matched to a gene. In nucleotides, the CDR3 is TGTGCCAGCAACAAAGCACAGGGGAACGATTCACCCCTCCACTTT. This codes for CASNKAQGNDSPLHF.

The V call is TRBV20-1, the J call TRBJ2-7, with D possibly matching TRBD2 (5 bases). This CDR3 spans 14 amino acids. Trimming left V 3 bases short and J 3 bases short, with 15 bases between. Per germline, CDR1 DFQATT and CDR2 SNEGSKA (reference sequence). The CDR3 nucleotides are TGCAGTGCTAGTCCCGTGCGGGTTGACTACGAGCAGTACTTC. It translates to CSASPVRVDYEQYF.

In its sample, this clonotype was seen many times. The gene calls are TRBV20-1 and TRBJ2-3, with TRBD2 matching 9 bases. Germline-derived CDR1 and CDR2 are DFQATT and SNEGSKA (reference sequence). V dropped 0 bases and J dropped 5; count of bases not matched to a gene: 6. This CDR3 comprises 15 residues. CDR3 coding DNA: TGCAGTGCTAGAGATAGGCGGGGGGGGGTAGATACGCAGTATTTT. Translating gives CSARDRRGGVDTQYF.

The CDR3 loop reads CATSSPGLAVSSSYNEQFF. In DNA, the CDR3 is TGTGCCACCAGCAGTCCGGGACTAGCTGTTTCAAGCTCCTACAATGAGCAGTTCTTC. The chain recombines TRBV15 with TRBJ2-1; TRBD2 matches at 9 bases. CDR1 is LNHNV and CDR2 is YYDKDF in the germline V gene (reference sequence). The CDR3 sequence is 19 residues long. Germline trimming cut 3 bases from V and 0 bases from J; bases unmatched to any gene: 12.

The genes are TRBV11-2 and TRBJ2-2; unclear D gene. Deletions cut 0 bases from V and 6 bases from J, with 5 bases between. The germline V gene has CDR1 SGHAT and CDR2 FQNNGV. This CDR3 contains 13 residues. The CDR3 reads CASSLDGPGELFF. The CDR3 DNA reads TGTGCCAGCAGCTTAGATGGCCCCGGGGAGCTGTTTTTT. Filled out from reference TRBV11-2 and TRBJ2-2, the complete variable domain reads EAGVAQSPRYKIIEKRQSVAFWCNPISGHATLYWYQQILGQGPKLLIQFQNNGVVDDSQLPKDRFSAERLKGVDSTLKIQPAKLEDSAVYLCASSLDGPGELFFGEGSRLTVL.